The 5 T cell receptor beta chains below come from one sample, sequenced in a study of patients and donors after allogeneic stem cell transplantation (dated by TCRdb to 2020 to 2022). Library prep was done by RT-PCR. These reads were obtained on a NextSeq 550. TCRdb redid the processing of the public reads, applying fastp at Q25 and MiXCR, and retained in-frame beta chains. Rows with a matching CDR3 protein are joined into one entry that keeps the most common DNA and genes. Here the sample has roughly 250,000 distinct CDR3 sequences; 13% to 15% occur a single time. Of the sample, approximately 10% is held by the ten largest clones. The sample consisted of blood, either unsorted or a sorted T cell fraction (not recorded which). Every receptor here comes from a human donor who was either an allogeneic HSCT recipient or a stem cell or donor lymphocyte infusion donor (not recorded which). It is not recorded whose cells these are; they may come from a transplant donor.

The chain carries TRBV27 and TRBJ2-1; a possible D gene is TRBD1 (6 bases). Germline V gene sequence: CDR1 MNHEY, CDR2 SMNVEV (reference sequence). V lost 1 base, J lost 6 bases, and 7 bases lay in between. The CDR3 runs 13 residues. CDR3 loop: CASSLLGANEQFF. The CDR3 nucleotides read TGTGCCAGCAGTTTATTGGGGGCCAATGAGCAGTTCTTC.

This clonotype has a count of ten or more. The chain recombines TRBV7-9 with TRBJ2-3; no clear D. There are 14 residues in the CDR3. V was cut by 1 base and J by 1 base, with 6 bases left in between. Germline CDR1 reads SEHNR; CDR2 reads FQNEAQ (reference sequence). The DNA of the CDR3 is TGTGCCAGCAGCTTAGTTCCTGGCACAGATACGCAGTATTTT. It yields the protein CASSLVPGTDTQYF.

The J gene is TRBJ2-7, the V gene TRBV27, with D perhaps TRBD1 or TRBD2 (6 bases each). The CDR3 is 16 amino acids. Germline CDR1 and CDR2: MNHEY and SMNVEV (reference sequence). V lost 5 bases to trimming and J lost 5 bases, with 22 bases between them. CDR3 in amino acids: CASSRPGLGGFDEQYF. CDR3 DNA sequence: TGTGCCAGCAGTCGACCAGGTCTGGGGGGCTTCGACGAGCAGTACTTC.

The rearrangement links TRBV20-1 to TRBJ1-1; a possible D gene is TRBD1 (6 bases). V lost 0 bases and J 0 bases, leaving 17 bases between the germline ends. Germline V gives CDR1 DFQATT, CDR2 SNEGSKA (reference sequence). The CDR3 is made up of 17 amino acids. The DNA of the CDR3 is TGCAGTGCTAGAGACTGGGGGCGGGACACCATGAACACTGAAGCTTTCTTT. Amino acids: CSARDWGRDTMNTEAFF.

A few counts support this clonotype. V is TRBV6-2 or TRBV6-3 and J is TRBJ1-2; TRBD1 aligns across 7 bases. In germline, CDR1 is MNHEY, CDR2 SVGEGT. This CDR3 region has 12 residues. V shed 4 bases, J shed 8 bases, and the junction held 4 bases outside the gene matches. CDR3 protein: CASSSPGQGYTF. The CDR3 nucleotides read TGTGCCAGCAGTTCACCGGGACAGGGCTACACCTTC.